This entry lists 22 T cell receptor beta chains sequenced from one sample in a study of blood T cell repertoires in COVID-19 (dated by TCRdb to between 2020 and 2021). The library was made by the immunoSEQ multiplex PCR assay. Held by TCRdb, this immuneACCESS table contains in-frame sequences only and omits some clones. Under half of the omission traces to an unresolved V gene where checked; the cause of the rest is unknown. The sample table contains tens of thousands of clones; only one count was recorded for 70% to 80% of them. Of the sample, more than 20% is held by the ten largest clones. The sample comprised peripheral blood. The origin of the receptors is a man aged 50 to 60 with active or convalescent COVID-19.

V usage is TRBV4-2 and J usage is TRBJ1-5; the D is unclear. This CDR3 has 16 residues. CDR1 and CDR2 (germline): LGHNA, YNFKEQ. V shed 0 bases and J shed 3 bases, with 12 bases lying between them. In DNA, the CDR3 is TGTGCCAGCAGCCAAGAGTACGGAGCTCACAATCAGCCCCAGCATTTT. Its protein product is CASSQEYGAHNQPQHF.

The chain joins TRBV6-5 to TRBJ2-7; 9 nucleotides match TRBD1. CDR1 and CDR2 (germline): MNHEY, SVGAGI. The J segment lost 0 bases and the V segment lost 6 bases, leaving 3 bases of the junction unmatched. CDR3 length equals 14 residues. This chain's CDR3 is CASRLGQGSYEQYF. The DNA of the CDR3 is TGTGCCAGCAGATTGGGACAGGGCTCCTACGAGCAGTACTTC.

This rearrangement joins TRBV5-1 to TRBJ1-3, with D perhaps TRBD1 (6 bases). Germline CDR1 reads SGHRS; CDR2 reads YFSETQ. The V end lost 1 base, the J end lost 0 bases, and 8 bases lay between the germline ends. The CDR3 sequence is 15 residues long. The CDR3 DNA sequence: TGCGCCAGCAGCTTGAGGACAGACTCTGGAAACACCATATATTTT. It translates to CASSLRTDSGNTIYF.

Concerning this clone itself: At one end, the junction sequence differs from germline, possibly due to a read error. The chain carries TRBV7-3 and TRBJ1-1; D remains unclear. Germline-derived CDR1 and CDR2 are SGHTA and FQGTGA. The CDR3 spans 15 residues. CDR3 residues: CASSLTGRPNTEAFF. The CDR3 DNA sequence: TGTGCCAGCAGCCTAACGGGGAGACCGAACACTGAAGCTTTCTTT.

The CDR3 nucleotides read TGTGCCAGCAGCTTAAGGGCTAATGAGCAGTTCTTC. It is translated as CASSLRANEQFF. V is TRBV7-3 and J is TRBJ2-1, with D unclear. This CDR3 has 12 amino acids. The V gene's germline CDR1 is SGHTA and CDR2 FQGTGA. V lost 1 base and J lost 7, with 5 bases in between.

This chain joins TRBV29-1 and TRBJ2-3, with D unclear. Germline CDR1 and CDR2: SQVTM and ANQGSEA. The CDR3 covers 10 residues. Trimming pared 7 bases from V and 6 bases from J, leaving 8 bases between. The chain's CDR3 is CSGFEDTQYF. DNA of the CDR3: TGCAGCGGATTCGAGGATACGCAGTATTTT.

The rearrangement links TRBV6-1 to TRBJ1-3; D possibly corresponds to TRBD1 (5 bases). The length of the CDR3 is 17 residues. V dropped 3 bases and J dropped 0 bases, with 15 bases sitting between them. Germline lookup yields CDR1 MNHNS and CDR2 SASEGT. Written as DNA, the CDR3 is TGTGCCAGCAGTGAGGGTAGGGGTTATACCTCTGGAAACACCATATATTTT. The encoded protein is CASSEGRGYTSGNTIYF.

This clone was detected many times. DNA of the CDR3: TGTGCCAGCAGAGAGGGGGGGAATCGCAATCAGCCCCAGCATTTT. As protein: CASREGGNRNQPQHF. The J gene is TRBJ1-5, the V gene TRBV6-5; tentatively, D is TRBD1 (6 bases). Trimming pared 6 bases from V and 2 bases from J, leaving 14 bases between. Per the germline V gene, CDR1 is MNHEY and CDR2 is SVGAGI. This CDR3 spans 15 amino acids.

V is TRBV11-3 and J is TRBJ2-2, with 8 bases lining up with TRBD2. Trimming at V came to 5 bases and at J to 0 bases, leaving 2 bases not matched to a gene. The CDR3 covers 15 residues. From germline, CDR1 is SGHNT and CDR2 YENEEA. This CDR3 is CASSPSGPNTGELFF. In nucleotides, the CDR3 is TGTGCCAGCAGCCCTAGCGGGCCGAACACCGGGGAGCTGTTTTTT.

The chain has TRBV10-3 and TRBJ1-1; perhaps TRBD1 as D (6 bases). The germline V and J ends were trimmed by 0 bases and 1 base, with 12 bases remaining between them. Germline CDR1 reads ENHRY; CDR2 reads SYGVKD. The length of the CDR3 is 16 residues. The CDR3 protein is CAISESQGVSNTEAFF. As DNA, the CDR3 is TGTGCCATCAGTGAGTCACAGGGTGTATCGAACACTGAAGCTTTCTTT.

This clone was counted a single time. This chain links TRBV7-9 with TRBJ1-2, with unresolved D. There are 15 residues in the CDR3. The V gene's germline CDR1 is SEHNR and CDR2 FQNEAQ (reference sequence). V was trimmed by 2 bases and J by 4 bases, leaving 14 bases between them. The CDR3 DNA reads TGTGCCAGCAGCTTAAGTCTAGCGGCGGGCTATGGCTACACCTTC. This gives the protein CASSLSLAAGYGYTF. Together with reference TRBV7-9 and TRBJ1-2, the CDR3 gives the full variable domain: DTGVSQNPRHKITKRGQNVTFRCDPISEHNRLYWYRQTLGQGPEFLTYFQNEAQLEKSRLLSDRFSAERPKGSFSTLEIQRTEQGDSAMYLCASSLSLAAGYGYTFGSGTRLTVV.

The gene calls are TRBV6-1 and TRBJ2-7; D might be TRBD2 (6 bases). The CDR3 loop spans 14 amino acids. V shed 2 bases and J shed 3 bases, with 11 bases lying between them. Per the germline V gene, CDR1 is MNHNS and CDR2 is SASEGT. CDR3 DNA: TGTGCCAGCAGTGAACTTGGCGGGGACTACGAGCAGTACTTC. Its translation is CASSELGGDYEQYF.

The J gene is TRBJ1-6, the V gene TRBV11-2; no reliable D call. The CDR3 sequence is 12 residues long. Trimming left V 5 bases short and J 11 bases short, with 10 bases between. Germline values: CDR1 SGHAT, CDR2 FQNNGV. CDR3 nucleotide sequence: TGTGCCAGCAGCCCCCAAGAGGCACCCCTCCACTTT. This encodes CASSPQEAPLHF.

CDR3 residues: CASSIQGGITEAFF. The CDR3 nucleotides read TGTGCCAGCAGCATACAGGGGGGCATCACTGAAGCTTTCTTT. The V call is TRBV7-3, the J call TRBJ1-1, with 8 positions matching TRBD1. Germline V gene lookup returns CDR1 SGHTA and CDR2 FQGTGA. The CDR3 extends over 14 amino acids. With V trimmed by 5 bases and J by 4 bases, 6 bases remained unmatched. The complete variable domain, with remaining parts taken from reference TRBV7-3 and TRBJ1-1, reads GAGVSQTPSNKVTEKGKYVELRCDPISGHTALYWYRQSLGQGPEFLIYFQGTGAADDSGLPNDRFFAVRPEGSVSTLKIQRTERGDSAVYLCASSIQGGITEAFFGQGTRLTVV.

This sequence joins TRBV6-5 and TRBJ2-5; 8 bases fit TRBD2. CDR3 length: 13 amino acids. The germline CDR1 and CDR2 sequences are MNHEY and SVGAGI. The V and J ends lost 6 bases and 4 bases, in that order; junction bases with no gene match: 4. This CDR3 reads CASRSGGSETQYF. CDR3 DNA: TGTGCCAGCAGATCGGGAGGGTCAGAGACCCAGTACTTC.

The chain uses TRBV4-1 and TRBJ1-1; no reliable D call. The CDR3 runs to 14 residues. V was trimmed by 0 bases and J by 10 bases, leaving 15 bases between them. Germline lookup yields CDR1 MGHRA and CDR2 YSYEKL. Written as DNA, the CDR3 is TGCGCCAGCAGCCAAGACAGCAGAACATCAGGAGCTTTCTTT. The encoded protein is CASSQDSRTSGAFF.

As regards this clone: At one boundary the junction diverges from the germline segment, which might be a read error. V is TRBV7-2 and J is TRBJ2-7; weak D call: TRBD2 (6 bases). The CDR3 runs 12 residues. Looked up from germline, CDR1 is SGHTA and CDR2 is FQGNSA. The CDR3 DNA sequence: TGTGCCAGCAGCTTTGGAGGGTTGGACCTCAACTTC. This encodes CASSFGGLDLNF.

This clone came up a few times. The chain carries TRBV2 and TRBJ1-1; possible D gene TRBD1, 5 bases. There are 10 residues in the CDR3. Trimming shortened V by 10 bases and J by 8 bases, and 11 bases separated the two germline ends. Germline V gene data show CDR1 as SNHLY and CDR2 as FYNNEI. This CDR3 is CATSEGEAFF. The CDR3 DNA follows: TGTGCCACCTCGGAGGGGGAAGCTTTCTTT.

The CDR3 protein is CASSSRVEPGNTIYF. CDR3 coding DNA: TGTGCCAGCAGTTCCCGGGTAGAGCCTGGAAACACCATATATTTT. This chain connects TRBV27 to TRBJ1-3; D remains unclear. This CDR3 comprises 15 residues. Trimming removed 4 bases from V and 2 bases from J, with 12 bases in between. From germline, CDR1 is MNHEY and CDR2 SMNVEV (reference sequence).

The chain links TRBV7-9 to TRBJ1-2; 11 bases line up with TRBD1. V gave up 2 bases and J gave up 6 bases; unmatched junction bases: 8. The germline CDR1 and CDR2 sequences are SEHNR and FQNEAQ (reference sequence). The CDR3 length is 16 residues. Here the CDR3 reads CASSLRGSGQGDGYTF. The CDR3 DNA is TGTGCCAGCAGCTTAAGAGGCTCGGGACAGGGGGATGGCTACACCTTC. Full variable domain (rest looked up from reference TRBV7-9 and TRBJ1-2): DTGVSQNPRHKITKRGQNVTFRCDPISEHNRLYWYRQTLGQGPEFLTYFQNEAQLEKSRLLSDRFSAERPKGSFSTLEIQRTEQGDSAMYLCASSLRGSGQGDGYTFGSGTRLTVV.

This clone was detected only a few times. The chain recombines TRBV25-1 with TRBJ1-3; D gene ambiguous. This CDR3 is 16 amino acids long. The V gene's germline CDR1 is MGHDK and CDR2 SYGVNS. V shed 5 bases and J shed 0 bases, with 14 bases lying between them. As DNA, the CDR3 is TGTGCCAGCAGTCCTAGGAGCCGCAGCTCTGGAAACACCATATATTTT. Amino acid sequence: CASSPRSRSSGNTIYF.

This chain joins TRBV6-6 and TRBJ2-4; 7 nucleotides match TRBD1. The CDR3 covers 14 residues. The J segment lost 1 base and the V segment lost 7 bases, leaving 4 bases of the junction unmatched. Germline CDR1 MNHNY, CDR2 SVGAGI (reference sequence). The CDR3, as DNA: TGTGCCAGCACTGTACAGGGGGCCAAAAACATTCAGTACTTC. Protein sequence: CASTVQGAKNIQYF.